These 22 T cell receptor beta chains originate from one sample sequenced in a study of CD8+ T cells in alopecia areata. RNA extraction and reverse transcription yielded cDNA as sequencing template. Profiled with immunoSEQ multiplex PCR; TCRdb holds only in-frame clones, not every one. The sample lists around 100,000 clones; around 50% were seen once. The sample's treatment: oral pan-JAK inhibitor, 5-10 mg twice daily. The sequencing here drew on CD8+ T cells sorted from blood, taken at week 24, from a patient treated with tofacitinib. Source of these receptors: a human donor with alopecia areata.

The genes are TRBV5-5 and TRBJ1-1, with D tentatively TRBD1 (5 bases). Germline V gives CDR1 SGHKS, CDR2 YYEKEE (reference sequence). Trimming cost V 4 bases and J 7 bases, with 11 bases left between them. The CDR3 covers 12 residues. Written as DNA, the CDR3 is TGTGCCAGCAGCCCCGCCGGGGGTGAAGCTTTCTTT. As protein: CASSPAGGEAFF.

The chain joins TRBV29-1 to TRBJ2-7; D might be TRBD1 (6 bases). The V and J ends lost 5 bases and 5 bases respectively, with 7 bases between them. Per germline, CDR1 SQVTM and CDR2 ANQGSEA. The length of the CDR3 is 10 residues. This CDR3 is CSVRDNEQYF. The CDR3 DNA is TGCAGCGTTCGGGACAACGAGCAGTACTTC.

This clone occurred once. The genes are TRBV14 and TRBJ2-7; tentatively, D is TRBD1 or TRBD2 (5 bases each). V lost 3 bases, J lost 6 bases, and 12 bases lay in between. Germline V gene data show CDR1 as SGHDN and CDR2 as FVKESK. The CDR3 runs 13 residues. Here the CDR3 reads CASSQWTGLEQYF. CDR3 in DNA: TGTGCCAGCAGCCAGTGGACGGGGCTCGAGCAGTACTTC.

In its sample, this clone was seen a few times. The genes are TRBV13 and TRBJ2-5; a weak D match, TRBD1 (6 bases). The assigned J gene may be wrong: the sequence end matches TRBJ2-7 better. Per germline, CDR1 PRHDT and CDR2 FYEKMQ (reference sequence). The CDR3 has 14 residues. CDR3 bases: TGTGCCAGCAGTTTATCCACAGGGTTCTACGAGCAGTACTTC. Translated, it gives CASSLSTGFYEQYF.

A few counts support this clone. The rearrangement links TRBV27 to TRBJ1-5, with D unclear. The CDR3 spans 13 residues. Looked up from germline, CDR1 is MNHEY and CDR2 is SMNVEV (reference sequence). The ends were cut back, 3 bases at V and 7 bases at J, with 10 bases in the middle. CDR3 sequence reads: CASSLLGSQPQHF. The DNA of the CDR3 is TGTGCCAGCAGTTTGTTGGGGTCACAGCCCCAGCATTTT.

V gene TRBV2 combines with J gene TRBJ2-3, with 7 bases that match TRBD1. This CDR3 comprises 15 residues. Germline lookup yields CDR1 SNHLY and CDR2 FYNNEI. V trimming: 6 bases; J trimming: 3 bases; junction bases outside the gene matches: 9. The DNA of the CDR3 is TGTGCCAGCAGCCCGACAGGGAGTTATACAGATACGCAGTATTTT. It codes for CASSPTGSYTDTQYF.

The V call is TRBV19, the J call TRBJ2-3; perhaps D is TRBD1 or TRBD2 (5 bases each). The CDR3 sequence is 14 residues long. The germline V and J ends were trimmed by 6 bases and 0 bases, with 10 bases remaining between them. Per the germline V gene, CDR1 is LNHDA and CDR2 is SQIVND (reference sequence). CDR3 loop: CASSLEGSTDTQYF. CDR3 DNA: TGTGCCAGTAGCCTCGAGGGGAGCACAGATACGCAGTATTTT.

This clone was found a few times. The chain has TRBV29-1 and TRBJ2-7, with 7 bases identical to TRBD1. The germline gives CDR1 SQVTM, CDR2 ANQGSEA. The ends lost 1 base at V and 7 bases at J; junction bases unmatched: 4. The CDR3 runs to 12 residues. The CDR3 loop is CSVEVTGKEQYF. The CDR3 region has the DNA TGCAGCGTTGAAGTGACAGGGAAAGAGCAGTACTTC.

V usage is TRBV9 and J usage is TRBJ2-7, with unresolved D. Per germline, CDR1 SGDLS and CDR2 YYNGEE. The CDR3 is 14 residues long. V was trimmed by 5 bases and J by 4 bases, leaving 16 bases between them. CDR3 nucleotide sequence: TGTGCCAGCAGTGGCGGCCAGGCGAAGTACGAGCAGTACTTC. This sequence encodes CASSGGQAKYEQYF.

The chain links TRBV10-3 to TRBJ1-1; tentative D call: TRBD1 (5 bases). Germline assignment: CDR1 ENHRY and CDR2 SYGVKD. V lost 5 bases and J lost 1, with 5 bases in between. CDR3 length: 12 residues. The CDR3 region is CAISQGNTEAFF. The CDR3 bases are TGTGCCATCAGTCAGGGGAACACTGAAGCTTTCTTT.

In its sample, this clone was seen a few times. This chain links TRBV11-2 with TRBJ2-5, with 8 nucleotides matching TRBD1. The DNA end lines up better with TRBJ2-7; the J call may be wrong. CDR1 and CDR2 (germline): SGHAT, FQNNGV. CDR3 length: 13 residues. The CDR3 sequence is CASSFGTGYEQYF. The CDR3 bases are TGTGCCAGCAGCTTTGGGACAGGCTACGAGCAGTACTTC.

This clone has just a few counts. The chain combines TRBV6-5 with TRBJ1-6, with 8 nucleotides matching TRBD1. The CDR3 runs 15 residues. Germline V gene lookup returns CDR1 MNHEY and CDR2 SVGAGI. With V trimmed by 5 bases and J by 5 bases, 5 bases remained unmatched. CDR3: CASSRTTGDNSPLHF. The CDR3 nucleotides are TGTGCCAGCAGTCGCACGACAGGGGATAATTCACCCCTCCACTTT.

This clone was recorded a few times. This chain joins TRBV23-1 and TRBJ1-4; D remains unclear. TRBV23-1 is an ORF, and what it does is uncertain. The CDR3 runs to 13 residues. V dropped 4 bases and J dropped 10 bases, with 13 bases sitting between them. CDR3 amino acids: CASSLTDGGKLFF. DNA of the CDR3: TGCGCCAGCAGTCTCACGGACGGCGGAAAACTGTTTTTT.

This clone has only a few counts. The chain has TRBV27 and TRBJ2-3, with D unresolved. The CDR3 spans 17 residues. CDR1 is MNHEY, CDR2 SMNVEV, per germline (reference sequence). With 0 bases removed from V and 5 bases from J, the gap between germline ends came to 18 bases. The CDR3 loop is CASSLSGDPAIGDTQYF. CDR3 nucleotides: TGTGCCAGCAGTTTATCAGGAGACCCCGCCATTGGAGATACGCAGTATTTT.

The V and J genes are TRBV13 and TRBJ2-3; D uncertain. Germline V gives CDR1 PRHDT, CDR2 FYEKMQ (reference sequence). Trimming stripped 2 bases from V and 4 bases from J, with 7 bases between. CDR3 length: 13 amino acids. CDR3 nucleotides: TGTGCCAGCAGCTTAACGAACCCAGATACGCAGTATTTT. Its protein is CASSLTNPDTQYF.

The gene calls are TRBV2 and TRBJ2-7; no clear D. The V gene's germline CDR1 is SNHLY and CDR2 FYNNEI. V lost 0 bases and J lost 6, with 12 bases in between. The length of the CDR3 is 14 residues. The CDR3, as DNA: TGTGCCAGCAGTGAAGCGCTTCGGCCTCTCGAGCAGTACTTC. Protein sequence: CASSEALRPLEQYF. Together with reference TRBV2 and TRBJ2-7, the CDR3 gives the full variable domain: EPEVTQTPSHQVTQMGQEVILRCVPISNHLYFYWYRQILGQKVEFLVSFYNNEISEKSEIFDDQFSVERPDGSNFTLKIRSTKLEDSAMYFCASSEALRPLEQYFGPGTRLTVT.

The genes are TRBV18 and TRBJ2-5; D is unclear. The V end was cut by 3 bases, the J end by 5 bases, with 22 bases between. Germline V gene data show CDR1 as KGHSH and CDR2 as LQKENI. The CDR3 sequence is 17 residues long. The CDR3 protein is CASSPRPPSVLGETQYF. CDR3 coding DNA: TGTGCCAGCTCACCTCGTCCGCCCAGTGTACTGGGGGAGACCCAGTACTTC.

This chain connects TRBV2 to TRBJ1-1; D gene unclear. CDR3 length: 16 residues. V lost 5 bases and J lost 0, with 16 bases in between. Germline V gives CDR1 SNHLY, CDR2 FYNNEI. The CDR3 spells CASSLLGGAMNTEAFF. Written as DNA, the CDR3 is TGTGCCAGCAGTTTATTAGGCGGCGCCATGAACACTGAAGCTTTCTTT. The variable domain in full, completed from reference TRBV2 and TRBJ1-1, reads EPEVTQTPSHQVTQMGQEVILRCVPISNHLYFYWYRQILGQKVEFLVSFYNNEISEKSEIFDDQFSVERPDGSNFTLKIRSTKLEDSAMYFCASSLLGGAMNTEAFFGQGTRLTVV.

This chain joins TRBV6-5 and TRBJ1-4; TRBD1 matches 7 bases. The CDR3 length is 15 residues. The trim removed 2 bases at V and 4 bases at J, leaving 4 bases unmatched. Looked up from germline, CDR1 is MNHEY and CDR2 is SVGAGI. The CDR3 nucleotides are TGTGCCAGCAGTTACATGGGACAGAGTAATGAAAAACTGTTTTTT. Translating it yields CASSYMGQSNEKLFF.

This clone was seen only a few times. The chain combines TRBV15 with TRBJ1-4; the D is unclear. This CDR3 has 14 amino acids. Trimming stripped 0 bases from V and 4 bases from J, with 6 bases between. Germline V gives CDR1 LNHNV, CDR2 YYDKDF (reference sequence). CDR3 in DNA: TGTGCCACCAGCAGAGATTTCAGTAATGAAAAACTGTTTTTT. This encodes CATSRDFSNEKLFF.

The V and J genes are TRBV5-6 and TRBJ2-7; TRBD2 agrees at 8 bases. This CDR3 comprises 14 residues. Germline V CDR1 and CDR2: SGHDT, YYEEEE. The ends lost 3 bases at V and 7 bases at J; junction bases unmatched: 9. Written as DNA, the CDR3 is TGTGCCAGCAGCTCGGGGGGGCCGTTCGGTGAGCAGTACTTC. Translated: CASSSGGPFGEQYF.

This clone was observed a few times. CDR3 amino acids: CASSSSSGGNEQYF. The DNA for the CDR3 is TGTGCCAGCAGCTCCTCTAGCGGGGGGAACGAGCAGTACTTC. The rearrangement joins TRBV13 to TRBJ2-7; 11 nucleotides agree with TRBD2. The germline V gene has CDR1 PRHDT and CDR2 FYEKMQ (reference sequence). J was trimmed by 5 bases and V by 4 bases; bases with no gene match: 4. The CDR3 totals 14 residues.